Described below is a single T cell receptor (beta chain) sequence and its context. Its antigen is still unknown. This record belongs to a study of PD-1 blockade in classical Hodgkin lymphoma. Time point noted: cycle 4 day 1 (C4D1), after 6 weeks of nivolumab. Every patient relapsed after autologous stem cell transplantation, and brentuximab vedotin exposure varied. Patients had relapsed/refractory classical Hodgkin lymphoma with complete response, partial response or progressive disease as best response. CDR1 SQVTM and CDR2 ANQGSEA come from the germline V gene. V was pared by 7 bases and J by 5 bases, with 11 bases of the junction left unmatched. The CDR3 length is 14 residues. Study-level findings and limits: Relapsed/refractory patients reportedly had the lowest baseline TCR diversity, below newly diagnosed patients, who were below healthy donors.

Generated by immunoSEQ multiplex PCR, the TCRdb table keeps only in-frame clones and is missing some. The sample includes about 94,000 clones, 93% of them seen just once. The source is a human donor with classical Hodgkin lymphoma. This sample comprised peripheral blood mononuclear cells (PBMCs), obtained before the fourth cycle of nivolumab. The V call is TRBV29-1, the J call TRBJ2-1, with 7 bases identical to TRBD1. CDR3 residues: CSANSGGPHNEQFF. The CDR3 nucleotides are TGCAGCGCAAACTCAGGGGGTCCCCACAATGAGCAGTTCTTC.